Sequencing of this T cell receptor (beta chain) was carried out in a study of cytomegalovirus exposure and HLA in healthy donors (dated by TCRdb to between 2016 and 2019). Background on the whole study: A later analysis indicated that the roughly 130 validation repertoires were generated on the platform also employed for the approximately 700 repertoires of the first cohort. A separate validation cohort of about 110 different subjects was used in addition to the approximately 700-subject first cohort. The study combined high-throughput TCR immunosequencing, statistical association of individual TCRs with disease status, and machine learning to predict cytomegalovirus infection status. The aim of the study was to test whether cataloging public T cell receptors could identify signatures of past pathogen exposure. Overall study outcomes, separate from this receptor: In vitro tests confirmed that three of the cytomegalovirus-associated TCR beta chains recognize cytomegalovirus antigens. The validation cohort had no HLA typing available for a later analysis, so co-occurrence within that cohort was assessed over all 130 or so repertoires. While some public TCRs were present in many individuals, most TCR sequences turned up only very rarely across donors. The authors suggested that the approach could potentially be extended to other disease states and immunological phenotypes. A total of roughly 160 TCR beta chains were listed by the study as associated with cytomegalovirus. In a later analysis, TCRs clustered in the first cohort were found to also tend to co-occur in the 110 or so validation repertoires, with 85% to 95% of cluster scores above 0. Cytomegalovirus status was reported to be diagnosed by the classifier with high specificity and sensitivity in both the original and validation cohorts.

The donors were included in the validation cohort of roughly 130 subjects, a group kept apart from the roughly 610-subject first cohort. In the germline V gene, CDR1 corresponds to MDHEN and CDR2 to SYDVKM. V is shortened by 1 base, J by 2 bases, and the region joining them spans 14 bases. The CDR3 runs 16 amino acids, cysteine and phenylalanine included. The entry retains the CDR3 DNA only, 48 bases that are in frame from base 1. As for this clone: Its antigen target is currently unknown. Base qualities were left out, and no much larger clone turns up one base away.

Receptor amplification or capture employed the immunoSEQ multiplex PCR assay. As for the original processing: A statistical classification framework was built for diagnosing cytomegalovirus status from the catalog of TCR beta chain sequences. Drawn from immuneACCESS, this table holds only the in-frame rearrangements with V and J called that TCRdb kept. Clones are partly lost; checked studies trace under half to an unresolved V gene and leave the rest unexplained. Clone size and the V and J calls come from that table; the DNA yielded D and trimming. The sample yields roughly 330,000 clones; 75% to 90% were counted once. The top ten clones comprise more than 0.9% of the sample.

The sequence is built from TRBV28 and TRBJ2-5; the D gene is tentatively TRBD1 or TRBD2, each matching 8 bases. Sequencing input: PBMCs. This sequence originates from a woman in her thirties in good health and CMV-seropositive. The CDR3 in this case is CASSLSGGTGQETQYF. The nucleotide sequence is TGTGCCAGCAGTTTATCGGGAGGGACAGGTCAAGAGACCCAGTACTTC.